This T cell receptor (beta chain) stems from a study of T cell repertoires in aging, cancer and after chemotherapy. This clonotype is medium-sized in the sample. The V gene's germline CDR1 is SQVTM and CDR2 ANQGSEA. Trimming shortened V by 6 bases and J by 0 bases, and 12 bases separated the two germline ends. This CDR3 has 14 amino acids. Multiplex touch-down PCR with TRB-A/B primers amplified rearranged V-D-J TRB sequences. TCRdb reprocessed the multiplex PCR reads via MiXCR and lists one record per CDR3 protein. The sample includes approximately 13,000 distinct CDR3 sequences, approximately 24% of them seen just once. Amplification of TCR beta used genomic DNA extracted from peripheral blood.

This chain links TRBV29-1 with TRBJ2-4; perhaps D is TRBD1 or TRBD2 (5 bases each). This sequence originates from a human donor in good health. The sequencing input was blood. The CDR3 protein is CSVGTARAKNIQYF. The CDR3 DNA sequence: TGCAGCGTCGGGACCGCCCGAGCCAAAAACATTCAGTACTTC.